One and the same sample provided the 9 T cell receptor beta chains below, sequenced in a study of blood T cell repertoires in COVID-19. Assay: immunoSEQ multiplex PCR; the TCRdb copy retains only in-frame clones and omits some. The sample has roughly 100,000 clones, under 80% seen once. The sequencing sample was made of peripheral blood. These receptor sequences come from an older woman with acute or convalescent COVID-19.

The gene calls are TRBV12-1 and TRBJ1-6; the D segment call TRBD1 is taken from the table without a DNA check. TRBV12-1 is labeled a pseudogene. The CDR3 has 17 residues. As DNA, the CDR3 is TGTGCCAGCATCTACAGGGTACATCTCTCCGTGAATTCACCCCTCCACTTT. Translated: CASIYRVHLSVNSPLHF.

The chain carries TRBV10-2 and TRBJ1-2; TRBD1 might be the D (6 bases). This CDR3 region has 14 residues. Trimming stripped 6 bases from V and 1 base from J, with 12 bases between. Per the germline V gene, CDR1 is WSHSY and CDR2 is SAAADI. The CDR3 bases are TGCGCCAGCAGCGGGACAAGTCTTAACTATGGCTACACCTTC. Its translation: CASSGTSLNYGYTF.

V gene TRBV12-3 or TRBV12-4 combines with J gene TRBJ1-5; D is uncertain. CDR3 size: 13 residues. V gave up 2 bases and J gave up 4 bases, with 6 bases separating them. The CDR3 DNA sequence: TGTGCCAGCAGTTTAAACAGAAATCAGCCCCAGCATTTT. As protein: CASSLNRNQPQHF.

The CDR3: CASSPPGAGEISPLHF. The CDR3 region has the DNA TGTGCCAGCAGTCCTCCCGGAGCAGGGGAGATATCACCCCTCCACTTT. The V gene is TRBV28, the J gene TRBJ1-6, with TRBD1 as a possible D gene (6 bases). This CDR3 is 16 amino acids long. Germline assignment: CDR1 MDHEN and CDR2 SYDVKM. V was trimmed by 5 bases and J by 10 bases, leaving 21 bases between them.

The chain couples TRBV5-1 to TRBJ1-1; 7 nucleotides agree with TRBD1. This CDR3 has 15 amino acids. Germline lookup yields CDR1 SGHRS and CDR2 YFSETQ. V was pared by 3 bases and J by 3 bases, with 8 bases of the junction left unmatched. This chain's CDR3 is CASSSSGQGDTEAFF. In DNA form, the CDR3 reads TGCGCCAGCAGCTCGAGCGGTCAGGGGGACACTGAAGCTTTCTTT. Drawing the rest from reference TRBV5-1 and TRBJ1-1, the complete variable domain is KAGVTQTPRYLIKTRGQQVTLSCSPISGHRSVSWYQQTPGQGLQFLFEYFSETQRNKGNFPGRFSGRQFSNSRSEMNVSTLELGDSALYLCASSSSGQGDTEAFFGQGTRLTVV.

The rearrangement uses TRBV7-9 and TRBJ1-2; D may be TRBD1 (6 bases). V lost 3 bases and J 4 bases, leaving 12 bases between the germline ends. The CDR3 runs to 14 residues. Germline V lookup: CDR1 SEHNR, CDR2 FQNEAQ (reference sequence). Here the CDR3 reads CASSFSGQFYGYTF. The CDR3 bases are TGTGCCAGCAGCTTTTCCGGACAGTTCTATGGCTACACCTTC.

The CDR3 spells CSVEEREGGVSYEQYF. CDR3 nucleotides: TGCAGCGTTGAAGAGCGAGAGGGTGGGGTCTCCTACGAGCAGTACTTC. This chain links TRBV29-1 with TRBJ2-7, with a tentative D call TRBD2 (5 bases). Germline V gives CDR1 SQVTM, CDR2 ANQGSEA. The CDR3 consists of 16 residues. V was clipped by 0 bases and J by 0 bases, with 15 bases between them.

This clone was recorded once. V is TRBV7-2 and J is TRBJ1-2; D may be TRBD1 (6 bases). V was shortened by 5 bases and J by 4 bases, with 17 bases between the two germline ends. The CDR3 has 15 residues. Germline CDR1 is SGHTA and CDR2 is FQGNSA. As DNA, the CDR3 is TGTGCCAGCAGCCCCCAGACACAGGGCAGCTATGGCTACACCTTC. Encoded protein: CASSPQTQGSYGYTF. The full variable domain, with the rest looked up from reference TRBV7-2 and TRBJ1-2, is GAGVSQSPSNKVTEKGKDVELRCDPISGHTALYWYRQSLGQGLEFLIYFQGNSAPDKSGLPSDRFSAERTGGSVSTLTIQRTQQEDSAVYLCASSPQTQGSYGYTFGSGTRLTVV.

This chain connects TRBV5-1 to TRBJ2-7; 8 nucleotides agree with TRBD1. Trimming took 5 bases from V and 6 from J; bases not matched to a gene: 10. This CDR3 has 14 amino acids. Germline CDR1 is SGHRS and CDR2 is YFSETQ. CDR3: CASSRGQDESEQYF. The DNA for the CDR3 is TGCGCCAGCAGTAGGGGACAGGATGAGAGCGAGCAGTACTTC.